This TCR beta chain was found in a study of tumor-infiltrating lymphocytes in oesophageal squamous cell carcinoma. The CDR3 extends over 14 amino acids. CDR1 and CDR2 (germline): MDHEN, SYDVKM. Trimming cost V 5 bases and J 2 bases, with 10 bases left between them. TCRdb re-called the PCR reads with MiXCR, one entry per CDR3 protein. The sample lists 8,700 or so distinct CDR3 sequences, 66% occurring once. The TCR originated in a female donor with esophageal squamous cell carcinoma. The V and J genes are TRBV28 and TRBJ1-3, with D possibly being TRBD1 (5 bases). Sequencing used esophageal tumor tissue. This chain's CDR3 is CASSPRGTGNTIYF. The CDR3 DNA reads as TGTGCCAGCAGTCCGCGGGGGACTGGAAACACCATATATTTT.